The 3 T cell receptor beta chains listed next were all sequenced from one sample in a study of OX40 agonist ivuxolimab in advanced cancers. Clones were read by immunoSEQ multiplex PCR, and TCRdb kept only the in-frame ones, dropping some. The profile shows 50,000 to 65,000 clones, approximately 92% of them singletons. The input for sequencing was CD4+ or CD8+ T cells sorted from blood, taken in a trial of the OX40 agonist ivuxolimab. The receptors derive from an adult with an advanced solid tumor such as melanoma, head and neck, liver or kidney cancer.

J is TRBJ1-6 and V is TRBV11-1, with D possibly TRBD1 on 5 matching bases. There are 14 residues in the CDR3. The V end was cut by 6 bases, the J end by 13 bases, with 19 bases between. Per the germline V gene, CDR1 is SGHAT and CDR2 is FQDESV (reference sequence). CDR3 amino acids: CASSPGTVANPLHF. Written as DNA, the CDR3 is TGTGCCAGCAGTCCCGGGACGGTGGCAAATCCCCTCCACTTT.

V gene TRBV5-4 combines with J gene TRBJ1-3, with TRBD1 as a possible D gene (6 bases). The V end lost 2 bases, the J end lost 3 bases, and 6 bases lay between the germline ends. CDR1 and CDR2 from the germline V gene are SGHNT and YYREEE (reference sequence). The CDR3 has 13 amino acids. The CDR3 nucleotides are TGTGCCAGCAGCTTCAGGGGTGGAAACACCATATATTTT. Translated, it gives CASSFRGGNTIYF.

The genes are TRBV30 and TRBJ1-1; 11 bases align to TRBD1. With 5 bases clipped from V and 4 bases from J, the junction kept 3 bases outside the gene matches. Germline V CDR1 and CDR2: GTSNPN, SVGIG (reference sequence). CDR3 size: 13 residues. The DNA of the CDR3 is TGTGCCTGGGGGACAGGGGGTGGCACTGAAGCTTTCTTT. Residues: CAWGTGGGTEAFF.